These T cell receptor beta chains were read from a single sample in a study of blood T cell repertoires in COVID-19. This table comes from immunoSEQ multiplex PCR, and its TCRdb copy is limited to in-frame clones, with some not included. The sample has more than 200,000 clones, about 84% seen once; the top ten hold 7.5% to 9%. Source material: peripheral blood. The receptor set was obtained from a woman at least 80 years old with acute or convalescent COVID-19. Both conserved end residues are trimmed from each CDR3. Each record gives: V gene, J gene, CDR3 protein.

v_gene: TRBV2; j_gene: TRBJ2-1; CDR3aa: ASRGGLAGGSSYNEQF
v_gene: TRBV10-3; j_gene: TRBJ2-2; CDR3aa: AISDFLGSGELF
v_gene: TRBV28; j_gene: TRBJ2-3; CDR3aa: ASMDTGTDTQY
v_gene: TRBV7-3; j_gene: TRBJ2-2; CDR3aa: ASSLVGTGTANTGELF
v_gene: TRBV7-7; j_gene: TRBJ2-7; CDR3aa: ASSPEMGASYEQY
v_gene: TRBV6-5; j_gene: TRBJ2-5; CDR3aa: ASSYSQGYQETQY
v_gene: TRBV30; j_gene: TRBJ1-2; CDR3aa: AWSVRGSGYT
v_gene: TRBV7-2; j_gene: TRBJ2-1; CDR3aa: ASSDTSGRGNEQF
v_gene: TRBV25-1; j_gene: TRBJ1-4; CDR3aa: ASSESGVGKLF
v_gene: TRBV5-1; j_gene: TRBJ2-5; CDR3aa: ASSSDQGEETQY
v_gene: TRBV7-3; j_gene: TRBJ2-1; CDR3aa: ASSRIQGSKNEQF
v_gene: TRBV19; j_gene: TRBJ2-2; CDR3aa: ASSSTGNTGELF
v_gene: TRBV6-5; j_gene: TRBJ2-7; CDR3aa: ASSSSTRRIHEQY
v_gene: TRBV3-1/TRBV3-2; j_gene: TRBJ2-7; CDR3aa: ASSQVGGSPYEQY
v_gene: TRBV5-8; j_gene: TRBJ1-3; CDR3aa: ASSLVWTASGNTIY
v_gene: TRBV19; j_gene: TRBJ2-7; CDR3aa: ASSIGRTYEQY
v_gene: TRBV11-1; j_gene: TRBJ2-1; CDR3aa: ASQASGGNYNEQF
v_gene: TRBV11-2; j_gene: TRBJ2-7; CDR3aa: ASNLQGSMFEQY
v_gene: TRBV14; j_gene: TRBJ1-1; CDR3aa: ASSQVRGYTEAF
v_gene: TRBV5-5; j_gene: TRBJ1-2; CDR3aa: ASSPDIYGYT
v_gene: TRBV11-1; j_gene: TRBJ1-4; CDR3aa: ASSWNRGTEKLF
v_gene: TRBV5-1; j_gene: TRBJ1-1; CDR3aa: ASSDWDRGTMNTEAF
v_gene: TRBV6-5; j_gene: TRBJ1-4; CDR3aa: ASSAGSTNEKLF
v_gene: TRBV7-7; j_gene: TRBJ2-1; CDR3aa: ASSLAGGNEQF
v_gene: TRBV2; j_gene: TRBJ1-1; CDR3aa: ASSALLAGDTEAF
v_gene: TRBV28; j_gene: TRBJ1-1; CDR3aa: ASSPTENTEAF
v_gene: TRBV9; j_gene: TRBJ2-3; CDR3aa: ASSVLASTDTQY
v_gene: TRBV28; j_gene: TRBJ2-6; CDR3aa: ASSLGPGLISGANVLT
v_gene: TRBV5-6; j_gene: TRBJ1-2; CDR3aa: ASSLQGFGYT
v_gene: TRBV6-5; j_gene: TRBJ1-5; CDR3aa: ASLQGENQPQH
v_gene: TRBV18; j_gene: TRBJ1-1; CDR3aa: ASSPTMSGQGTEAF
v_gene: TRBV21-1; j_gene: TRBJ1-5; CDR3aa: ASLRSGDSKFHSNQPQH
v_gene: TRBV3-1/TRBV3-2; j_gene: TRBJ1-6; CDR3aa: ASSPQGNNSPLH
v_gene: TRBV4-1; j_gene: TRBJ2-1; CDR3aa: ASSQPTSGAGYYNEQF
v_gene: TRBV7-8; j_gene: TRBJ2-1; CDR3aa: ASRVMGGLAYNEQF
v_gene: TRBV18; j_gene: TRBJ1-3; CDR3aa: ASSPGQGGRNTIY
v_gene: TRBV19; j_gene: TRBJ1-5; CDR3aa: ASTGRFSNQPQH